This T cell receptor (beta chain) comes out of a study of post-analysis software for immune sequencing data. Study outcomes and limitations: Five TRBV segments were significantly more frequent in patients than in controls. TRBV5-6, TRBV5-1 and TRBV20-1 were among these segments. Normalized Chao1 diversity was significantly lower in multiple sclerosis patients than in controls.

In its sample, this clonotype was seen many times. The target antigen is unknown. Germline V gives CDR1 SGHDT, CDR2 YYEEEE. The CDR3 length is 15 residues. Trimming stripped 1 base from V and 5 bases from J, with 15 bases between. cDNA libraries for TCR beta contained unique molecular identifiers. TCRdb re-called the PCR reads through MiXCR, storing one row per CDR3 protein. Seen here are about 190,000 distinct CDR3 sequences, 29% observed once, and the top ten hold around 3.2%. The sequencing input was blood. The receptor's source is a girl under 18 with multiple sclerosis. The chain has TRBV5-6 and TRBJ2-5; the D gene is possibly TRBD2 (5 bases). The CDR3 protein is CASSLSPREGETQYF. The CDR3 DNA reads as TGTGCCAGCAGCTTGAGCCCCCGGGAAGGGGAGACCCAGTACTTC.